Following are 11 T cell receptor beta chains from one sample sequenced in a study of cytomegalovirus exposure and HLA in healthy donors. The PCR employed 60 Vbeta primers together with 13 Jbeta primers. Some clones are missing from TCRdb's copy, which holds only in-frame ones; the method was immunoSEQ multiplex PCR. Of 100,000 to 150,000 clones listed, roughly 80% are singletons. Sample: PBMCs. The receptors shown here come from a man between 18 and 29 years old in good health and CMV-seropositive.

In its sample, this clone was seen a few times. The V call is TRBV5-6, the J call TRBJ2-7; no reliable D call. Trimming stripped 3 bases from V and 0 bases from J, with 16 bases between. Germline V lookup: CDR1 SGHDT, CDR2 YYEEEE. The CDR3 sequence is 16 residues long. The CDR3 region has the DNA TGTGCCAGCAGCTCGTTTGTTGGAGTCGGCTCCTACGAGCAGTACTTC. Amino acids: CASSSFVGVGSYEQYF.

The CDR3 reads CAINSGPGSYEQYF. The CDR3 coding sequence is TGTGCCATCAATTCGGGTCCAGGGTCCTACGAGCAGTACTTC. The chain links TRBV10-3 to TRBJ2-7; perhaps TRBD1 as D (5 bases). With 7 bases removed from V and 1 base from J, the gap between germline ends came to 14 bases. CDR1 is ENHRY, CDR2 SYGVKD, per germline. This CDR3 has 14 amino acids.

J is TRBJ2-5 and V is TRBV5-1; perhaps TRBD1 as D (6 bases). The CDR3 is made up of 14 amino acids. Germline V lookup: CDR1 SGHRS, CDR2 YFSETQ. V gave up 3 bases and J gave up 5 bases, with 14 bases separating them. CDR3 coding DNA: TGCGCCAGCAGCTCCTCAGGGGTGTGGGAGACCCAGTACTTC. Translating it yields CASSSSGVWETQYF.

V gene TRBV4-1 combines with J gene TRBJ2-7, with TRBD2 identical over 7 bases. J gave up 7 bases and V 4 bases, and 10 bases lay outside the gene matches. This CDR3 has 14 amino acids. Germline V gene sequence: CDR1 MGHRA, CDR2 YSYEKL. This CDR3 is CASSRGGDQWEQYF. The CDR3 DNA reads TGCGCCAGCAGCCGCGGGGGAGACCAGTGGGAGCAGTACTTC.

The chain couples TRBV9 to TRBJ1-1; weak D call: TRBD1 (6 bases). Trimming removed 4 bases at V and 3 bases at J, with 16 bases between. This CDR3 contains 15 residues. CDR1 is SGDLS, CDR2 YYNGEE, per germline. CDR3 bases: TGTGCCAGCAGCCGCTACAGGGACCTTCACACTGAAGCTTTCTTT. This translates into CASSRYRDLHTEAFF.

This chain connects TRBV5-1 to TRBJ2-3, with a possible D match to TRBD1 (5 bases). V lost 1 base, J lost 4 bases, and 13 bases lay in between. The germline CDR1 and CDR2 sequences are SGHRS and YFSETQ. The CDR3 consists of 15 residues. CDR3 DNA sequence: TGCGCCAGCAGCTTGACTTGGGGCCAGGCAGATACGCAGTATTTT. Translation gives CASSLTWGQADTQYF.

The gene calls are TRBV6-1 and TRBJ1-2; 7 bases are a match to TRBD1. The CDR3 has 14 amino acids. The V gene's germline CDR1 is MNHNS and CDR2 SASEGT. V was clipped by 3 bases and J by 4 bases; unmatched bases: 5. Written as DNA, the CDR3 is TGTGCCAGCAGTGAGACAGGGATGGGCTATGGCTACACCTTC. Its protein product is CASSETGMGYGYTF.

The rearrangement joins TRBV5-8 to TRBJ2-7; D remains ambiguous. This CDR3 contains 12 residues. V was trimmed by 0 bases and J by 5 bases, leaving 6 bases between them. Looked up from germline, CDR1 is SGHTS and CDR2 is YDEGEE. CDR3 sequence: CASSLVGHEQYF. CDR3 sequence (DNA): TGTGCCAGCAGCTTGGTGGGCCACGAGCAGTACTTC.

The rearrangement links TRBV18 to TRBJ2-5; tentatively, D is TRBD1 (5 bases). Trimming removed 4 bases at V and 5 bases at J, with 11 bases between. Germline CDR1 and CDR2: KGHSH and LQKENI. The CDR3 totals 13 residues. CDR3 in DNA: TGTGCCAGCTCACTCTACGCAGGGGAGACCCAGTACTTC. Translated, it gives CASSLYAGETQYF. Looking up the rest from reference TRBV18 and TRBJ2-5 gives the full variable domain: NAGVMQNPRHLVRRRGQEARLRCSPMKGHSHVYWYRQLPEEGLKFMVYLQKENIIDESGMPKERFSAEFPKEGPSILRIQQVVRGDSAAYFCASSLYAGETQYFGPGTRLLVL.

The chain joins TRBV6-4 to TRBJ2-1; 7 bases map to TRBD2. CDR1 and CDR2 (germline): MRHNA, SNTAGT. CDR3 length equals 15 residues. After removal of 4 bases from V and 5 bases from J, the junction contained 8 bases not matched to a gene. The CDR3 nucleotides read TGTGCCAGCAGTGTCCAGCGGGGCAGTCACAATGAGCAGTTCTTC. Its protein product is CASSVQRGSHNEQFF.

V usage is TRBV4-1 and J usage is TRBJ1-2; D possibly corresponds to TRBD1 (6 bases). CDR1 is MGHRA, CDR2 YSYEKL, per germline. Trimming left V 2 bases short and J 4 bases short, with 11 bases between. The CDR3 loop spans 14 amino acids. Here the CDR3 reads CASSQPQGAYGYTF. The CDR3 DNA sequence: TGCGCCAGCAGCCAACCACAGGGTGCCTATGGCTACACCTTC.